This record covers a single T cell receptor beta chain. The antigen this receptor binds is unknown. Base qualities are missing; no much larger clone stands one base away. These data belong to a study of T cell responses to AZD1222 COVID-19 vaccine (dated by TCRdb to the early 2020s). Some background on the complete study: AZD1222 recipients given second doses at about 4 weeks or at about 12 weeks were pooled, since spike-specific TCR depth and breadth were not found to differ between the two schedules. Enrollment into the trials was organized by age into subgroups of 18-55, 56-69 and 70-plus years, and those subgroups contained about 160, 30 and 59 TCR-sequenced participants, respectively. TCR sequencing was performed for over 230 trial participants, of whom 200 to 210 were given two doses of AZD1222 and roughly 25 were given two doses of MenACWY control vaccine. General study outcomes and caveats: Reportedly, close to half of the unique spike-specific TCRs recognized epitopes lying outside the regions that are mutated in the B.1.351 and B.1.1.7 variants. Because no day 14 peak-response samples were available, repertoires were characterized only after the peak T cell response. Vaccine-associated CD4 TCRs spanned the whole spike protein, with dominant responses in regions 160-218 and 743-854. Participants were mostly white British and included more females than males, and it was suggested by the authors that clonal diversity may have been underestimated. Only a handful of AZD1222 recipients were SARS-CoV-2 seropositive at baseline, limiting conclusions about previously exposed vaccinees. The 56-69-year group was small, and its depth increase did not reach significance, likely because of low power. After two AZD1222 doses, both the breadth and the depth of spike-specific TCRs were significantly higher than at day 0 and than in MenACWY recipients.

V drops 4 bases and J drops 4 bases, leaving 14 bases in between. CDR1 is given as SEHNR and CDR2 as FQNEAQ, both from the germline V gene (reference sequence). The CDR3 spans 15 residues, from the cysteine through the phenylalanine. Here the CDR3 DNA is all that survives: 45 bases in frame from base 1. The CDR3 regions of human TCRbeta chains were analyzed by immunosequencing. The authors' pipeline ran thus. Repertoire TCRs were checked for matches against a reference library of SARS-CoV-2-specific TCRs that had been generated using the MIRA antigen-specificity platform. Breadth was defined as the fraction of unique TCRs that were SARS-CoV-2-associated, and depth was defined as the fraction of total T cells that were SARS-CoV-2-associated. Using the MIRA data, every spike-specific TCR was mapped to the spike region that the TCR reacted to and assigned to either a CD4 or a CD8 class. Log10-transformed breadth and depth values were compared by one-way ANOVA with Sidak's multiple comparisons tests. The table comes from immuneACCESS by way of TCRdb, which keeps in-frame sequences with V and J called. Part of the clones is missing from these tables; in studies checked, under half for an unresolved V gene and the rest for unknown reasons. V, J and clone size are taken as reported in that table, and D and trimming were inferred from the DNA itself. This sample gives 120,000 or so clones in total; 87% of them show up just once. In total, the top ten clones hold approximately 1.5% of the sample.

The meaning of the sample's time point label: baseline before first vaccination. Vaccinee samples came from UK trials COV001 and COV002, including a single-blind randomized controlled phase 2/3 trial of AZD1222 (ChAdOx1 nCoV-19) in healthy adults. For TCRbeta chain sequencing, PBMC samples from trial participants were taken at day 0 and at day 28 after the second dose. This TCR came from an adult in good health. This material consisted of peripheral blood, taken on day 0 of AZD1222 vaccination. Recombination linked TRBV7-9 to TRBJ2-1; the D region is possibly TRBD1 or TRBD2, each matching across 5 bases. The CDR3 protein: CASSSAGTAYNEQFF. The DNA reads TGTGCCAGCAGCTCCGCCGGGACGGCATACAATGAGCAGTTCTTC.